These 14 T cell receptor beta chains were sequenced from one sample in a study of shared clonotypes between healthy human individuals. Produced via immunoSEQ multiplex PCR; TCRdb's table is partial and in-frame only. The sample contains around 1.9 million clones, roughly 91% of which appear only once. Naive CD8 cells, CD45RO-negative and positively selected for CCR7, excluded terminally differentiated effector memory CD45RA+ cells. Sequenced material: naive CD8+ T cells from PBMCs. The receptors stem from a man aged 18 to 30 in good health. Some clones in this sample may be carry-over from other donors' samples.

The genes are TRBV7-9 and TRBJ2-7; D not resolved. CDR1 and CDR2 (germline): SEHNR, FQNEAQ (reference sequence). V was pared by 10 bases and J by 5 bases, with 12 bases between. This CDR3 contains 11 residues. The CDR3 here is CAMASTHEQYF. DNA of the CDR3: TGTGCCATGGCTTCCACCCACGAGCAGTACTTC.

The CDR3 reads CASSQDNWALEQYF. In DNA, the CDR3 is TGCGCCAGCAGCCAAGATAATTGGGCCCTCGAGCAGTACTTC. The rearrangement joins TRBV4-1 to TRBJ2-5; D call uncertain. The J call is in doubt because the DNA end fits TRBJ2-7 better. Germline CDR1 is MGHRA and CDR2 is YSYEKL. This CDR3 is 14 amino acids long.

The V call is TRBV9, the J call TRBJ2-7; D is possibly TRBD1 (5 bases). This CDR3 spans 15 amino acids. V was shortened by 0 bases and J by 5 bases, with 15 bases between the two germline ends. The germline V gene has CDR1 SGDLS and CDR2 YYNGEE. The CDR3 region has the DNA TGTGCCAGCAGCGTAGAGGGCAGGGCTATCGACGAGCAGTACTTC. The encoded protein is CASSVEGRAIDEQYF. Combining the CDR3 with reference TRBV9 and TRBJ2-7 gives the whole variable domain DSGVTQTPKHLITATGQRVTLRCSPRSGDLSVYWYQQSLDQGLQFLIQYYNGEERAKGNILERFSAQQFPDLHSELNLSSLELGDSALYFCASSVEGRAIDEQYFGPGTRLTVT.

About this clone: The identical CDR3 is also encoded by other nucleotide sequences in the sample. The chain is built from TRBV27 and TRBJ2-7; D might be TRBD1 (5 bases). Between the trimmed V and J ends, which lost 4 bases and 2 bases, there was a span of 9 bases. The length of the CDR3 is 13 residues. Germline CDR1 and CDR2: MNHEY and SMNVEV (reference sequence). The CDR3, as DNA: TGTGCCAGCAGTTCAGGACAAACCTACGAGCAGTACTTC. Translation: CASSSGQTYEQYF.

This chain joins TRBV5-5 and TRBJ2-7; TRBD2 matches at 12 bases. The CDR3 runs to 15 residues. With V trimmed by 5 bases and J by 5 bases, 8 bases remained unmatched. CDR1 is SGHKS, CDR2 YYEKEE, per germline (reference sequence). The chain's CDR3 is CASSLRLAGVHEQYF. CDR3 DNA: TGTGCCAGCAGTCTCAGACTAGCGGGAGTGCACGAGCAGTACTTC.

The chain recombines TRBV29-1 with TRBJ2-1; 9 positions match TRBD1. V lost 3 bases to trimming and J lost 0 bases; unmatched junction nucleotides: 3. In germline, CDR1 is SQVTM, CDR2 ANQGSEA. The CDR3 spans 15 residues. This chain's CDR3 is CSVDPTGGSYNEQFF. CDR3 sequence (DNA): TGCAGCGTTGACCCGACAGGGGGCTCCTACAATGAGCAGTTCTTC.

The chain carries TRBV5-1 and TRBJ1-2; D uncertain. Trimming took 4 bases from V and 1 from J, leaving 14 bases between them. Per germline, CDR1 SGHRS and CDR2 YFSETQ. The CDR3 contains 15 residues. The CDR3 spells CASSAWPVFNYGYTF. CDR3 bases: TGCGCCAGCAGCGCATGGCCGGTATTTAACTATGGCTACACCTTC.

The chain links TRBV27 to TRBJ2-5, with D perhaps matching TRBD1 or TRBD2 (5 bases each). Germline CDR1 and CDR2: MNHEY and SMNVEV (reference sequence). Trimming pared 2 bases from V and 2 bases from J, leaving 12 bases between. The CDR3 totals 15 residues. This chain's CDR3 is CASSLRGAVQETQYF. The CDR3 DNA is TGTGCCAGCAGTTTAAGAGGGGCAGTTCAAGAGACCCAGTACTTC.

V gene TRBV5-4 combines with J gene TRBJ1-1; D is unclear. The germline gives CDR1 SGHNT, CDR2 YYREEE (reference sequence). This CDR3 has 12 residues. Trimming removed 5 bases at V and 7 bases at J, with 12 bases between. The CDR3 protein is CASSDPHGEAFF. In DNA form, the CDR3 reads TGTGCCAGCAGTGACCCGCATGGTGAAGCTTTCTTT.

The table lists this clone with a count of one. Other DNA sequences in this specimen translate into the identical CDR3. The chain carries TRBV7-9 and TRBJ1-2; D is undetermined. The V end lost 2 bases, the J end lost 3 bases, and 7 bases lay between the germline ends. This CDR3 is 13 amino acids long. Germline V gene sequence: CDR1 SEHNR, CDR2 FQNEAQ (reference sequence). The CDR3 region is CASSLSLDYGYTF. The CDR3 DNA is TGTGCCAGCAGCTTATCCCTCGACTATGGCTACACCTTC.

Only one count was recorded for this clone. The chain combines TRBV5-4 with TRBJ2-7, with 9 bases that match TRBD2. The CDR3 contains 16 residues. V trimming: 3 bases; J trimming: 7 bases; junction bases outside the gene matches: 14. Germline V gene data show CDR1 as SGHNT and CDR2 as YYREEE (reference sequence). The CDR3 here is CASSWGPREGPREQYF. The CDR3 DNA follows: TGTGCCAGCAGCTGGGGGCCGCGGGAGGGCCCTCGAGAGCAGTACTTC.

The CDR3 DNA reads as TGTGCCACGGGACAGGGGGTAGCCGGGGAGCTGTTTTTT. Its protein is CATGQGVAGELFF. The chain recombines TRBV9 with TRBJ2-2, with TRBD1 matching over 11 bases. V trimming: 9 bases; J trimming: 6 bases; junction bases outside the gene matches: 4. The CDR3 is made up of 13 amino acids. Germline V lookup: CDR1 SGDLS, CDR2 YYNGEE.

The rearrangement uses TRBV4-3 and TRBJ2-3, with 7 bases that match TRBD2. This CDR3 comprises 18 residues. Germline CDR1 reads LGHNA; CDR2 reads YSLEER. The ends lost 1 base at V and 3 bases at J; junction bases unmatched: 13. Written as DNA, the CDR3 is TGCGCCAGCAGCCAAGGTGGTGGGCTAGGCGGGAGTACAGATACGCAGTATTTT. Residues: CASSQGGGLGGSTDTQYF.

This clone was observed once. V usage is TRBV6-4 and J usage is TRBJ2-3; D is undetermined. Trimming left V 6 bases short and J 0 bases short, with 10 bases between. Germline-derived CDR1 and CDR2 are MRHNA and SNTAGT. CDR3 size: 14 residues. The CDR3 loop is CASRRGYSTDTQYF. DNA of the CDR3: TGTGCCAGCAGACGCGGATACAGCACAGATACGCAGTATTTT.